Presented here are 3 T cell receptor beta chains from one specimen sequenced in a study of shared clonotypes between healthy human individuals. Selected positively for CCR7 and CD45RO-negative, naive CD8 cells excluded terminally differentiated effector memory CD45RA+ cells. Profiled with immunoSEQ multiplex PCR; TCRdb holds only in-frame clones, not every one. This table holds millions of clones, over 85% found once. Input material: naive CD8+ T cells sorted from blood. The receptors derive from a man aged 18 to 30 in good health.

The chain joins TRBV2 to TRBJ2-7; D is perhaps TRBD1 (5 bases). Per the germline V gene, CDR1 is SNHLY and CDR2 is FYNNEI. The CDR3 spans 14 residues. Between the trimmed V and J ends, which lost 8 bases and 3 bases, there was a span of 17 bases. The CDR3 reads CASESGRASYEQYF. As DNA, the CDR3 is TGTGCCAGCGAGTCCGGCAGGGCGAGCTACGAGCAGTACTTC.

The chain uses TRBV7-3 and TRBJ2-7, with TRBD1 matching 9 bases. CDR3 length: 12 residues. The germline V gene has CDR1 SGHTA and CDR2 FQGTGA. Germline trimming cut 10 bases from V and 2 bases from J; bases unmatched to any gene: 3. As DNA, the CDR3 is TGTGCCACCCGGGACAGGGCCTACGAGCAGTACTTC. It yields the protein CATRDRAYEQYF.

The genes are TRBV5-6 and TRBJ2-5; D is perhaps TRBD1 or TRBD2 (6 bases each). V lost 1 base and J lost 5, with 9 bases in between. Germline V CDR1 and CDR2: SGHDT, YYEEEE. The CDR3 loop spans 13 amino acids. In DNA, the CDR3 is TGTGCCAGCAGCTTGTTAGGGGGGGAGACCCAGTACTTC. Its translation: CASSLLGGETQYF. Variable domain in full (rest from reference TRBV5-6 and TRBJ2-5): DAGVTQSPTHLIKTRGQQVTLRCSPKSGHDTVSWYQQALGQGPQFIFQYYEEEERQRGNFPDRFSGHQFPNYSSELNVNALLLGDSALYLCASSLLGGETQYFGPGTRLLVL.